The sequence of this T cell receptor beta chain was determined in a study of shared clonotypes between healthy human individuals (TCRdb year 2020). With respect to the entire study: The cohort included three men and a couple of women between 18 and 49 years of age. For each donor, three plates each were used for CD4 naive and CD4 memory, two plates were used for CD8 naive, and one plate was used for CD8 memory. To estimate repertoire size and how much clonotype sharing occurs between individuals, the study deeply sequenced the blood TCR repertoires of roughly 5 healthy adults. Libraries were prepared and TCR repertoires were sequenced by different laboratories using diverse techniques, in order to increase sequencing depth and limit assay-specific biases. Each donor's leukapheresis produced roughly between about 0.8 and 10 billion PBMCs.

Note on this clone: Its binding antigen is unknown. Base qualities are not at hand, and no much larger clone is one base apart.

TCR CDR3 regions were amplified from genomic DNA by multiplex PCR using the deep immunoSEQ assay. Extracted genomic DNA from each cell subset was spread evenly across all wells of several immunoSEQ 96-well plates, with each plate serving as a replicate. For sorted subsets, 150 to 250 ng of genomic DNA, equivalent to some 30,000 T cell genomes, went into each replicate PCR. Purified libraries were quantified with a Qubit 3.0 fluorometer, sized on a Bioanalyzer 2100, and re-quantified with the KAPA Library Quantification kit. Every immunoSEQ 96-well plate was sequenced on a separate single-read 150-cycle Illumina NextSeq 550 flow cell. Under the source paper's analysis protocol: Because the immunoSEQ output included only junctional sequences and no quality scores, the filtering could not be the same as the filtering used for full-length reads. To assign V/J genes and CDR3, sequences were annotated using PyIR, a Python wrapper for IgBLAST v1.9, with IMGT germline references. Reads were filtered out if the reads had weak V/J assignments (E-value above 1e-6), no CDR3, stop codons, out-of-frame junctions, or ambiguous translated residues. A V3J clonotype was defined by an identical inferred V gene, J gene, and CDR3 amino acid sequence. Percentage overlap between repertoires was calculated by dividing the number of shared unique clonotypes by the size of the smaller repertoire. RTK rarefaction, the Chao1 estimator, and Recon v2.1 estimates of unobserved clonotypes were used to assess repertoire richness. Generation probabilities for all TCRbeta clonotypes obtained by the gDNA method from a handful of donors were computed using OLGA. As stored in TCRdb, this immuneACCESS dataset retains in-frame rearrangements with V and J assigned. A fraction of the clones does not appear; measured against another copy, unresolved V genes explain less than half of the discrepancy, and the remainder lacks a known reason. V, J and clone size are those of that table, while D and trimming were read from the DNA. The sample records roughly 700,000 clones, under 80% of which are singletons. The top ten clones comprise over 1.5% of the sample.

Donors were healthy HIV-negative adults with no recently reported acute infections or vaccinations. Only Caucasian adults living in Nashville, Tennessee, USA were represented among the donors. CD4+ T cells were enriched through magnetic negative selection, after which naive cells were positively selected on CD45RA and the remaining negative fraction served as the memory subset. Blood was collected by leukapheresis, and PBMCs were isolated by Ficoll-Histopaque density gradient centrifugation and then cryopreserved in liquid nitrogen vapor phase. Analytical flow cytometry was used to check the purity and quantity of each magnetically sorted T cell population. Genomic DNA was isolated from each sorted fraction and quantified by UV absorbance on a Nanodrop 2000c. V lost 5 bases and J lost 3 bases, and the count of bases not matched to a germline gene is 10. CDR1 MDHEN and CDR2 SYDVKM are derived from the germline V gene. Including the terminal cysteine and phenylalanine, the CDR3 comprises 15 residues. Only the CDR3 region is kept as DNA, spanning 45 bases read in frame from base 1.

Study-level results and caveats: Based on pairwise subsampling, the degree of clonotype sharing among donors was expected to be affected by sequencing depth. Around 5.4% of naive CD4, 3.5% of naive CD8, about 2.5% of memory CD4, and 0.35% to 0.4% of memory CD8 clonotypes were shared across four donors. The genetic and exposure-history diversity represented was limited by the small number of donors. Compared with non-shared clonotypes, the clonotypes found in all four sorted-subset donors had higher generation probabilities. Sampling was restricted to blood, and TCR repertoires in tissue are likely to differ from TCR repertoires in blood. Estimated clonotype richness was generally larger for naive than for memory subsets. Incomplete sequencing was indicated by rarefaction of sorted-subset datasets, despite the large sequencing depth.

The source is a woman under 40 in good health. The sequenced material came from memory CD4+ T cells sorted from blood. Explained via the paper, the cell subset or site label denotes: CD45RA-negative fraction. The chain links TRBV28 with TRBJ2-7; 7 bases in the middle match TRBD1. Here the CDR3 is given as CASSIATGTVYEQYF. Read as DNA, the sequence is TGTGCCAGCAGTATTGCCACCGGGACAGTCTACGAGCAGTACTTC.